A single TCR beta chain is shown here with its context. The CDR3 has 15 residues. The germline CDR1 and CDR2 sequences are LGHNA and YNFKEQ. V lost 0 bases and J lost 6, with 11 bases in between. These data come from a study of Graves' ophthalmopathy and Graves' hyperthyroidism. The TCR beta CDR3 regions underwent amplification from RNA transcripts. An opening RT-PCR round employed HTBI primers and preceded a second-round multiplex PCR. TCRdb fed the multiplex PCR reads into MiXCR, producing one record per CDR3 protein. This sample yields just over 600,000 distinct CDR3 sequences, of which about a fifth are seen a single time; roughly 7.4% belongs to the top ten.

Source material: peripheral blood. The receptor was isolated from a woman aged 18-35 years with stable Graves' hyperthyroidism. Some clones in this sample may be carry-over from other donors' samples. This sequence joins TRBV4-2 and TRBJ2-2; D may be TRBD1 or TRBD2 (5 bases each). The CDR3, as DNA: TGTGCCAGCAGCCAAGAGCCTGGGGACGCCGGGGAGCTGTTTTTT. Translating it yields CASSQEPGDAGELFF.